The 9 T cell receptor beta chains listed next were all sequenced from one sample in a study of T cell clonality in common variable immunodeficiency. These receptors are not linked to any known antigen. Profiled with immunoSEQ multiplex PCR; TCRdb holds only in-frame clones, not every one. The table records 5,700 or so clones without singletons, the ten largest covering around 13%. Findings and limits, study-wide: Fewer deletions and N-nucleotide insertions were reportedly seen in common variable immunodeficiency TCR beta sequences.

Input material: peripheral blood mononuclear cells. The receptor set was obtained from a human donor with common variable immunodeficiency.

Regarding this clone: The CDR3 goes on 3 residues after the read ends, and that part is filled in from the germline J gene. J is TRBJ1-1 and V is TRBV19, with 9 bases that match TRBD1. The V gene's germline CDR1 is LNHDA and CDR2 SQIVND (reference sequence). The CDR3 contains 16 residues. The trim removed 0 bases at V and 4 bases at J, leaving 6 bases unmatched. CDR3 in amino acids: CASSIEDRGVATEAFF. The CDR3 bases that were read are TGTGCCAGTAGTATAGAAGACAGGGGGGTGGCCACTGAA.

This clone was counted at least ten times. The read finishes 3 residues shy of the CDR3 end, and the germline J gene is used to complete it. V and J are TRBV18 and TRBJ2-3; a weak D match, TRBD2 (5 bases). There are 10 residues in the CDR3. Per germline, CDR1 KGHSH and CDR2 LQKENI. Partial CDR3 DNA: TGTGCCAGCTCAGACGGGGCG. As protein: CASSDGA. The full-length CDR3 reads as CASSDGAQYF.

By share, this clone counts as medium-sized. The sequenced fragment ends 3 residues before the CDR3 boundary, so the rest is inferred from the germline J gene. The rearrangement uses TRBV28 and TRBJ2-1; D is undetermined. V shed 8 bases and J shed 1 base, with 12 bases lying between them. The CDR3 contains 14 residues. Germline V gives CDR1 MDHEN, CDR2 SYDVKM. The CDR3: CASSLLRSYNEQFF. The sequenced part of the CDR3 DNA is TGTGCCAGCTCCCTCCTGAGGTCCTACAATGAG.

Of note for this clone: Read sequence stops 3 residues before the CDR3 end, and the germline J gene provides the missing end. This chain joins TRBV19 and TRBJ1-6, with D perhaps TRBD1 (6 bases). Germline assignment: CDR1 LNHDA and CDR2 SQIVND (reference sequence). There are 16 residues in the CDR3. V lost 7 bases, J lost 0 bases, and 13 bases lay in between. CDR3: CASTQGQHSYNSPLHF. The sequenced CDR3 bases are TGTGCCAGTACCCAAGGACAGCACTCCTATAATTCACCC.

This clone showed up just a few times. The read terminates 3 residues before the CDR3 end, so the remaining end is supplied by the germline J gene. This chain connects TRBV19 to TRBJ2-2; TRBD1 aligns across 9 bases. V shed 6 bases and J 6 bases; nucleotides not matched to a gene: 5. The CDR3 runs to 14 residues. Looked up from germline, CDR1 is LNHDA and CDR2 is SQIVND (reference sequence). The sequenced CDR3 bases are TGTGCCAGTAGGCGGGACAGGGAGGCCGGGGAG. Its translation is CASRRDREAGE. The full-length CDR3 reads as CASRRDREAGELFF.

This clone was recorded at least ten times. The CDR3 goes on 3 residues after the read ends, and that part is filled in from the germline J gene. The V and J genes are TRBV7-7 and TRBJ2-5; D gene unclear. The CDR3 totals 16 residues. Germline lookup yields CDR1 SSHAT and CDR2 FNYEAQ (reference sequence). Trimming cost V 3 bases and J 3 bases, with 17 bases left between them. The DNA read from the CDR3 is TGTGCCAGCAGCTTTGCCGAAGGTCCGCCCAAAGAGACC. Translating gives CASSFAEGPPKET. The complete CDR3 sequence is CASSFAEGPPKETQYF.

This clone showed up many times. From the germline J gene comes the end of the CDR3, since the read stops 3 residues before it. The V and J genes are TRBV18 and TRBJ2-1, with 13 bases identical to TRBD2. Germline loops: CDR1 KGHSH, CDR2 LQKENI. The CDR3 spans 15 residues. V was clipped by 2 bases and J by 9 bases; unmatched bases: 4. CDR3 bases read: TGTGCCAGCTCACCAGGACTAGCGGGAGAGGGTGAG. Amino acids: CASSPGLAGEGE. In full, the CDR3 reads CASSPGLAGEGEQFF.

This clone is medium-sized within its sample. The read finishes 3 residues shy of the CDR3 end, and the germline J gene is used to complete it. The chain combines TRBV27 with TRBJ2-7, with 10 bases identical to TRBD2. With V trimmed by 6 bases and J by 4 bases, 6 bases remained unmatched. This CDR3 contains 14 residues. Germline V CDR1 and CDR2: MNHEY, SMNVEV (reference sequence). The CDR3 is CASRPSGSLYEQYF. Incomplete CDR3 DNA: TGTGCCAGCAGACCTAGCGGGAGTTTGTACGAG.

In regard to this clone: The read ends 3 residues shy of where the CDR3 ends; the end is completed using the germline J gene. The chain has TRBV19 and TRBJ2-7, with D perhaps matching TRBD1 (5 bases). The length of the CDR3 is 13 residues. Per the germline V gene, CDR1 is LNHDA and CDR2 is SQIVND (reference sequence). Trimming shortened V by 0 bases and J by 6 bases, and 9 bases separated the two germline ends. The chain's CDR3 is CASSIDRVGEQYF. CDR3 DNA (partial): TGTGCCAGTAGTATAGACAGGGTAGGCGAG.